The TCR beta chain described here comes from a study of blood T cell repertoires in COVID-19. Looking at the study overall: Sites across the United States, Italy and Spain contributed samples from acute and convalescent COVID-19. The cDNA or gDNA used as material had been derived from T cells, B-cell-depleted T cells, or PBMCs.

In the original analysis: Amplification of reference gene primers was used by the study to estimate nucleated cell counts. Assay used: immunoSEQ multiplex PCR; TCRdb lists only in-frame clones, some missing. The V and J calls and clone size are taken from that table; D and trimming were inferred from the DNA. In the table there are about half a million clones, 80% to 90% of which are singletons. The V gene's germline CDR1 is MGHRA and CDR2 YSYEKL. With 1 base clipped from V and 5 bases from J, the junction kept 9 bases outside the gene matches. CDR3 size: 17 residues. V and J are TRBV4-1 and TRBJ2-1; 9 bases line up with TRBD2. Input material: peripheral blood. The clonotype originates from a human donor in a cohort sampled during active COVID-19. CDR3 residues: CASSQAGPSGINNEQFF. The CDR3 DNA follows: TGCGCCAGCAGCCAAGCTGGGCCTAGCGGGATTAACAATGAGCAGTTCTTC.